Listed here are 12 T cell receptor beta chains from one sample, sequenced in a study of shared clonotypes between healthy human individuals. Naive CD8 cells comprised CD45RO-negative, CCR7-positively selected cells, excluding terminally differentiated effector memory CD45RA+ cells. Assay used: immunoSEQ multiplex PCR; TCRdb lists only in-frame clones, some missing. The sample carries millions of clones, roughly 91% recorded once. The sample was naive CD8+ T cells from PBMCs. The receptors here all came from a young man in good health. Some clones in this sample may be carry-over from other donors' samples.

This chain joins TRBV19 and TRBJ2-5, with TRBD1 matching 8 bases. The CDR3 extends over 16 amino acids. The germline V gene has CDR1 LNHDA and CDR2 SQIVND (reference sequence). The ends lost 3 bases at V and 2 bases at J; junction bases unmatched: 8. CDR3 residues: CASSIQGTGPQETQYF. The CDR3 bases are TGTGCCAGTAGTATCCAAGGGACAGGTCCACAAGAGACCCAGTACTTC.

The CDR3 sequence is CASSVGLAGSYEQYF. The CDR3 nucleotides read TGTGCCAGCAGCGTAGGACTAGCGGGCTCCTACGAGCAGTACTTC. The rearrangement uses TRBV7-2 and TRBJ2-7; 11 bases align to TRBD2. This CDR3 contains 15 residues. J lost 0 bases, V lost 5 bases, and 3 bases had no gene match. Germline values: CDR1 SGHTA, CDR2 FQGNSA.

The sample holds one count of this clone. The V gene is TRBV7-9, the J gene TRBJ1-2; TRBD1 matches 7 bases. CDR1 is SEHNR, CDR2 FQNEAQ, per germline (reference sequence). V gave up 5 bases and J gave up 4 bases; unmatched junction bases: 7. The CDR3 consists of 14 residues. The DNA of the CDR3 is TGTGCCAGCAGCGACAGAGACAGGGTCTATGGCTACACCTTC. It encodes CASSDRDRVYGYTF. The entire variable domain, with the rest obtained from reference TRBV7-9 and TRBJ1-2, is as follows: DTGVSQNPRHKITKRGQNVTFRCDPISEHNRLYWYRQTLGQGPEFLTYFQNEAQLEKSRLLSDRFSAERPKGSFSTLEIQRTEQGDSAMYLCASSDRDRVYGYTFGSGTRLTVV.

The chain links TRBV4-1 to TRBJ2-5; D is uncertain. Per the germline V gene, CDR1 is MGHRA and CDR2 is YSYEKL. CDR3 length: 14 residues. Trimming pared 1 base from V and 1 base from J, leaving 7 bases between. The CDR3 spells CASSQVSSQETQYF. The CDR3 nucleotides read TGCGCCAGCAGCCAAGTCTCTAGCCAAGAGACCCAGTACTTC.

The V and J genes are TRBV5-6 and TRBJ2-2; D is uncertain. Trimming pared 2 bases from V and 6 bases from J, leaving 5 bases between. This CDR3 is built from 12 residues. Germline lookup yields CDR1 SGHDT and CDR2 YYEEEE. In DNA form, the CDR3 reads TGTGCCAGCAGCTTAACCCCCGGGGAGCTGTTTTTT. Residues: CASSLTPGELFF.

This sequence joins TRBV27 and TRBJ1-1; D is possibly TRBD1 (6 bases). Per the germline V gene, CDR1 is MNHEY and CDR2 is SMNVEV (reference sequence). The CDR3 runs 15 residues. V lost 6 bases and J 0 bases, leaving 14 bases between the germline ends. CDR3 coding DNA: TGTGCCAGCAGCACAGGGCGGAGATTGAACACTGAAGCTTTCTTT. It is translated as CASSTGRRLNTEAFF.

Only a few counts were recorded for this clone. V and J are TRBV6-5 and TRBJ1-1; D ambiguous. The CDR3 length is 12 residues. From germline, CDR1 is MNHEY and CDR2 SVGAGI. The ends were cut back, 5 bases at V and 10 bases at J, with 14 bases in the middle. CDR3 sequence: CASSPPSGTAFF. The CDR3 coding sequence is TGTGCCAGCAGTCCCCCCTCGGGAACAGCTTTCTTT.

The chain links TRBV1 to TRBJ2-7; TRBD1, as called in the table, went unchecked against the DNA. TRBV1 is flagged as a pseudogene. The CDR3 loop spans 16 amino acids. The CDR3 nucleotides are TGCACCAGCAGCCAAGATCTCGGCAGGGCGGCCTACGAGCAGTACTTC. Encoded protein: CTSSQDLGRAAYEQYF.

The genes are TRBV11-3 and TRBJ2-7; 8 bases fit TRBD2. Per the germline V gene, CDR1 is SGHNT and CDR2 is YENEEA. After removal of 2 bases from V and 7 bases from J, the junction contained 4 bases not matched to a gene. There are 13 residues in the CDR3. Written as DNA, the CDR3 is TGTGCCAGCAGCTTAACTCCGGGGGGGGAGCAGTACTTC. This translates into CASSLTPGGEQYF.

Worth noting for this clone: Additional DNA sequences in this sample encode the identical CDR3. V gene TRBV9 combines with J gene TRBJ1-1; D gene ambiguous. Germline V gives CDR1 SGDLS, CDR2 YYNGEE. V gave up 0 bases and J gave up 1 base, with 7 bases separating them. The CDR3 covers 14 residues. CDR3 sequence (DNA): TGTGCCAGCAGCGTAGGGGCAGCGAACACTGAAGCTTTCTTT. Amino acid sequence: CASSVGAANTEAFF. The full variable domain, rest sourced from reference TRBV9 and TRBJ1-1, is DSGVTQTPKHLITATGQRVTLRCSPRSGDLSVYWYQQSLDQGLQFLIQYYNGEERAKGNILERFSAQQFPDLHSELNLSSLELGDSALYFCASSVGAANTEAFFGQGTRLTVV.

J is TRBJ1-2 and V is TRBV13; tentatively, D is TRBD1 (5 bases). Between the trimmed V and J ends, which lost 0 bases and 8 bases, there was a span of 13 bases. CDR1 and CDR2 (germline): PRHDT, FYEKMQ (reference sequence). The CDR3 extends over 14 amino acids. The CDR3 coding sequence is TGTGCCAGCAGCTTAGGAGGAGAGGGGCCGGGCTACACCTTC. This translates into CASSLGGEGPGYTF. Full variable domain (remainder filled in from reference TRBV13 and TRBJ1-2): AAGVIQSPRHLIKEKRETATLKCYPIPRHDTVYWYQQGPGQDPQFLISFYEKMQSDKGSIPDRFSAQQFSDYHSELNMSSLELGDSALYFCASSLGGEGPGYTFGSGTRLTVV.

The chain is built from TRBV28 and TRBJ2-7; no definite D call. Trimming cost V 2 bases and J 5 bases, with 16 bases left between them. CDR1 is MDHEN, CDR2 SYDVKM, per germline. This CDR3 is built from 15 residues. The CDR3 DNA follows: TGTGCCAGCAGTTTAAGGACGTATATGGGCCACGAGCAGTACTTC. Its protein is CASSLRTYMGHEQYF.